This entry describes one TCR beta chain. What it recognizes is unknown. The length of the CDR3 is 15 residues. V trimming: 4 bases; J trimming: 5 bases; junction bases outside the gene matches: 8. Germline loops: CDR1 SGHDT, CDR2 YYEEEE. This entry belongs to a study of response to subunit inactivated influenza vaccine. MiXCR was run by TCRdb on the RT-PCR reads, yielding one entry per CDR3 protein. The table includes 430,000 or so distinct CDR3 sequences, roughly 11% detected once. Study observations and caveats: Authors suggested that a seasonal influenza vaccination recruits few new T cells each time.

The TCR sequence derives from a man aged 50-60 years who received an inactivated influenza vaccine. The specimen was PBMCs from blood, collected 45 days after vaccination. The chain combines TRBV5-6 with TRBJ1-5; 8 bases are shared with TRBD1. CDR3 in amino acids: CASSPSRDRYQPQHF. The CDR3 DNA follows: TGTGCCAGCAGCCCGTCCCGGGACAGGTATCAGCCCCAGCATTTT.